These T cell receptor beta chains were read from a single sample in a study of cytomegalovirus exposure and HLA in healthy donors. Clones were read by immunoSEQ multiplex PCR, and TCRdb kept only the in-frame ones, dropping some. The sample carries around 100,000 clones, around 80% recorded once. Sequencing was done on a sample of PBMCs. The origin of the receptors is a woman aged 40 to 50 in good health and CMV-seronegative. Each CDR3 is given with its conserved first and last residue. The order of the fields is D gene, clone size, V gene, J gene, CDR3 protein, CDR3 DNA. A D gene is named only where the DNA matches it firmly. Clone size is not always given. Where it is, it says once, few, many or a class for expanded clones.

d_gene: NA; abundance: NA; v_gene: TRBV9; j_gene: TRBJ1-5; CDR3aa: CASSVGYSNQPQHF; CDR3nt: TGTGCCAGCAGCGTAGGCTACAGCAATCAGCCCCAGCATTTT
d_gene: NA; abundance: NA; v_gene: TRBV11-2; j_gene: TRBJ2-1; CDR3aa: CASSLDAGYNEQFF; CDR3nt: TGTGCCAGCAGCTTAGATGCAGGGTACAATGAGCAGTTCTTC
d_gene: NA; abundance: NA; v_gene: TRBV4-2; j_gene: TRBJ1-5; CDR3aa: CASSQTRNQPQHF; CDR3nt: TGTGCCAGCAGCCAAACGAGGAATCAGCCCCAGCATTTT
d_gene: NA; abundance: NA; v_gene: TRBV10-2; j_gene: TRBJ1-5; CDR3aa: CASSDGGKSYGFEPQHF; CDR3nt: TGCGCCAGCAGTGACGGAGGGAAATCATACGGTTTCGAGCCCCAGCATTTT
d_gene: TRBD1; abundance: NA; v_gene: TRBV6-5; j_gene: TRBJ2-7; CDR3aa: CASSYSFTGGDEQYF; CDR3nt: TGTGCCAGCAGTTACTCGTTCACAGGGGGCGACGAGCAGTACTTC
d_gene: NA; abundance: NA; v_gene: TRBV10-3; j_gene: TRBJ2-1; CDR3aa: CAISDTRQHNEQFF; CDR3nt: TGTGCCATCAGTGATACGAGACAGCACAATGAGCAGTTCTTC
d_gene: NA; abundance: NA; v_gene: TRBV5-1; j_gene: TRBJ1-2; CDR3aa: CASSFDSYGYTF; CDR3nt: TGCGCCAGCAGCTTCGACAGCTATGGCTACACCTTC
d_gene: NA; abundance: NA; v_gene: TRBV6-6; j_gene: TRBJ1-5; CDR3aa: CASSYAIRDFNQPQHF; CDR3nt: TGTGCCAGCAGTTACGCAATCCGGGATTTCAATCAGCCCCAGCATTTT
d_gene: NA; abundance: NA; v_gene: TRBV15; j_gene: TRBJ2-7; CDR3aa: CATSRGGQGYYEQYF; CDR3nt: TGTGCCACCAGCAGGGGGGGGCAGGGCTACTACGAGCAGTACTTC
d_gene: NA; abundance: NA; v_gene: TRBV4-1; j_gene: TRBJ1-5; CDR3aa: CASSQGGRGNQPQHF; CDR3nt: TGCGCCAGCAGCCAAGGGGGCAGGGGCAATCAGCCCCAGCATTTT
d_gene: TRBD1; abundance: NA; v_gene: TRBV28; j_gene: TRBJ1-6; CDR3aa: CASSRGGRGRGSPLHF; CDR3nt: TGTGCCAGCAGCCGAGGTGGCAGGGGGCGCGGTTCACCCCTCCACTTT
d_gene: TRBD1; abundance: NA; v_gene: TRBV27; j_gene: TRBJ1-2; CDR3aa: CASRGAGGGYTF; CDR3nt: TGTGCCAGCAGGGGTGCAGGGGGTGGCTACACCTTC
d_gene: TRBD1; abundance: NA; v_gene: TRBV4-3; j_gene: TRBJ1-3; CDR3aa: CASSQGTGASGNTIYF; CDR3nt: TGCGCCAGCAGCCAAGGCACAGGGGCCTCTGGAAACACCATATATTTT
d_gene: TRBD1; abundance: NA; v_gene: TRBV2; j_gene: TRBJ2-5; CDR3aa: CASSDPGQGLPQETQYF; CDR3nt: TGTGCCAGCAGTGATCCTGGACAGGGATTACCCCAAGAGACCCAGTACTTC
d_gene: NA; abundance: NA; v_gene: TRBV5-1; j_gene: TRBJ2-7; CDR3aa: CASSWGGEQYF; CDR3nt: TGCGCCAGCAGCTGGGGCGGCGAGCAGTACTTC
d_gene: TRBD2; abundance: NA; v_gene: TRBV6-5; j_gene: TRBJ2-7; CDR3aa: CASSYSGLAGEQYF; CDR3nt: TGTGCCAGCAGTTACTCGGGACTAGCGGGCGAGCAGTACTTC
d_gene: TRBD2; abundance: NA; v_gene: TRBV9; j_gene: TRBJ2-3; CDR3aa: CASSARNWGGTQYF; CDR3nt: TGTGCCAGCAGCGCCCGAAATTGGGGGGGTACGCAGTATTTT
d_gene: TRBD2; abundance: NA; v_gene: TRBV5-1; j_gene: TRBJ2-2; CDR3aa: CASSSGGDYTGELFF; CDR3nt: TGCGCCAGCAGCTCGGGGGGGGACTACACCGGGGAGCTGTTTTTT
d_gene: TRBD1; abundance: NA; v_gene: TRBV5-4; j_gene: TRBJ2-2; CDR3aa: CASSNDRGSSGELFF; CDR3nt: TGTGCCAGCAGCAACGACAGGGGATCGTCCGGGGAGCTGTTTTTT
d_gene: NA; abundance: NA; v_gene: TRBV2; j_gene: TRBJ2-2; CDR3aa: CASSSLVTGELFF; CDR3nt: TGTGCCAGCAGTTCCTTAGTAACCGGGGAGCTGTTTTTT
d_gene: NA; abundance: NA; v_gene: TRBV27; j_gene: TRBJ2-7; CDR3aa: CASSLSGNSYEQYF; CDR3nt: TGTGCCAGCAGTTTATCCGGGAACTCCTACGAGCAGTACTTC
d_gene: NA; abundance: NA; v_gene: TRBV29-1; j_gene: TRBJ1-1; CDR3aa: CSVEGVRGTEAFF; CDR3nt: TGCAGCGTTGAAGGCGTCAGAGGGACTGAAGCTTTCTTT
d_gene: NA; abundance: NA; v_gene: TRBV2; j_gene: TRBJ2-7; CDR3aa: CASRLTSLEQYF; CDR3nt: TGTGCCAGCAGGTTGACATCGTTGGAGCAGTACTTC
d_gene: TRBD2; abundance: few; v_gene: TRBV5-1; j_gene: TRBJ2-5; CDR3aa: CASTAAGGWDQETQYF; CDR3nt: TGCGCCAGCACCGCCGCGGGGGGTTGGGACCAAGAGACCCAGTACTTC
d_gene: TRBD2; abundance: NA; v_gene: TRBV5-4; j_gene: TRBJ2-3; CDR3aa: CASSRWTSGGPSTDTQYF; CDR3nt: TGTGCCAGCAGCCGGTGGACTAGCGGGGGCCCTAGCACAGATACGCAGTATTTT
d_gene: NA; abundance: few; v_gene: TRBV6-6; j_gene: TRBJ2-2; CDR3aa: CASSKNSGGTGELFF; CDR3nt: TGTGCCAGCAGTAAGAATAGCGGAGGTACCGGGGAGCTGTTTTTT
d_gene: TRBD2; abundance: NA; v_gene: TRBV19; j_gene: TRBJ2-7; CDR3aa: CASSILAGFSYEQYF; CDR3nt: TGTGCCAGTAGTATTCTAGCGGGCTTCTCCTACGAGCAGTACTTC
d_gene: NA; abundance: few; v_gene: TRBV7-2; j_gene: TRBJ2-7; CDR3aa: CASSFTEVYEQYF; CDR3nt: TGTGCCAGCAGCTTTACCGAGGTCTACGAGCAGTACTTC
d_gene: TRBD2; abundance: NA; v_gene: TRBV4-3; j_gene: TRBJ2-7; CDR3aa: CASSPRTSGIYEQYF; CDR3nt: TGCGCCAGCAGCCCGCGGACTAGCGGGATATACGAGCAGTACTTC
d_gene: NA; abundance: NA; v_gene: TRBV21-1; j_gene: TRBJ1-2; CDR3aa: CASSKDPRGHYGYTF; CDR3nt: TGTGCCAGCAGCAAAGACCCCAGGGGGCACTATGGCTACACCTTC
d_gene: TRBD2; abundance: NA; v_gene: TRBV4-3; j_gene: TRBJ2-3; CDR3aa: CASSQDSSGGTDTQYF; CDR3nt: TGCGCCAGCAGCCAAGATTCTAGCGGAGGCACAGATACGCAGTATTTT
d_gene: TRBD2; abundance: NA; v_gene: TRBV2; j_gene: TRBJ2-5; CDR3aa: CASLGLAGGPGETQYF; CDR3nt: TGTGCCAGTCTGGGGCTAGCGGGGGGGCCTGGAGAGACCCAGTACTTC
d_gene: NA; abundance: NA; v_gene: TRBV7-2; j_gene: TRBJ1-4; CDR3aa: CASSLAPTHLREKLFF; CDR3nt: TGTGCCAGCAGCTTAGCGCCGACACACTTACGGGAAAAACTGTTTTTT
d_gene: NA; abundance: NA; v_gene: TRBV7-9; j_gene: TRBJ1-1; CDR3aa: CASSPQAMNTEAFF; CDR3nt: TGTGCCAGCAGCCCGCAGGCAATGAACACTGAAGCTTTCTTT
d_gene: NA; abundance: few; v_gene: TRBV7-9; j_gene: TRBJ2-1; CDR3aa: CSSSLESGGGVNEQFF; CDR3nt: TGTTCCAGCAGCTTAGAGTCCGGCGGAGGGGTCAATGAGCAGTTCTTC
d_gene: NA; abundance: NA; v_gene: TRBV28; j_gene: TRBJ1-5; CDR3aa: CASSRQLNQPQHF; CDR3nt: TGTGCCAGCAGCAGACAGTTAAATCAGCCCCAGCATTTT
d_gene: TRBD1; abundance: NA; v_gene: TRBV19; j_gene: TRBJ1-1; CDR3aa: CASRGQGSTEAFF; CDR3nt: TGTGCCAGTAGGGGACAGGGGAGTACTGAAGCTTTCTTT
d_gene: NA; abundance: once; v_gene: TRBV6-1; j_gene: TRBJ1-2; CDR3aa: CAVTQGTSIYGYTF; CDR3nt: TGTGCCGTCACCCAAGGGACTTCAATTTATGGCTACACCTTC
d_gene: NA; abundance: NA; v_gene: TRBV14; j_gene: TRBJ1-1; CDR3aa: CASSRGGGNTEAFF; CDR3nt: TGTGCCAGCAGCCGTGGGGGGGGGAACACTGAAGCTTTCTTT
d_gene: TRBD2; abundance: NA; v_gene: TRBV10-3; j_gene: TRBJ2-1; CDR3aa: CATRTSGSLNEQFF; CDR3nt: TGTGCCACCAGGACTAGCGGGAGTCTTAATGAGCAGTTCTTC